This entry lists 21 T cell receptor beta chains sequenced from one sample in a study of blood T cell repertoires in COVID-19. Profiled with immunoSEQ multiplex PCR; TCRdb holds only in-frame clones, not every one. The sample lists about 140,000 clones; around 80% were seen once. The sample consisted of peripheral blood. The receptors stem from a man aged 65 to 85 who had recovered from COVID-19.

The rearrangement links TRBV10-2 to TRBJ1-1; 7 positions agree with TRBD1. Germline CDR1 and CDR2: WSHSY and SAAADI. The CDR3 totals 15 residues. J gave up 4 bases and V 6 bases, and 11 bases lay outside the gene matches. The CDR3, as DNA: TGCGCCAGCAGGGGAGACAGGGTCAGCGGCACTGAAGCTTTCTTT. Protein: CASRGDRVSGTEAFF.

J is TRBJ1-1 and V is TRBV7-9; the D is unclear. Between the trimmed V and J ends, which lost 5 bases and 9 bases, there was a span of 16 bases. Germline V gene lookup returns CDR1 SEHNR and CDR2 FQNEAQ (reference sequence). The CDR3 contains 13 residues. The CDR3 sequence: CASSPTSGVQAFF. CDR3 in DNA: TGTGCCAGCAGCCCCACTTCCGGGGTTCAAGCTTTCTTT.

The chain combines TRBV28 with TRBJ2-7, with TRBD2 matching 7 bases. Germline lookup yields CDR1 MDHEN and CDR2 SYDVKM. This CDR3 comprises 13 residues. Germline trimming cut 11 bases from V and 1 base from J; bases unmatched to any gene: 8. Here the CDR3 DNA reads TGTGCCTCCTGGGGGGGTCGGTCCTACGAGCAGTACTTC. Protein product: CASWGGRSYEQYF. The variable domain in full, with the rest retrieved from reference TRBV28 and TRBJ2-7, is DVKVTQSSRYLVKRTGEKVFLECVQDMDHENMFWYRQDPGLGLRLIYFSYDVKMKEKGDIPEGYSVSREKKERFSLILESASTNQTSMYLCASWGGRSYEQYFGPGTRLTVT.

The chain has TRBV19 and TRBJ2-1; perhaps TRBD1 as D (6 bases). Deletions cut 5 bases from V and 6 bases from J, with 14 bases between. CDR1 and CDR2 (germline): LNHDA, SQIVND (reference sequence). The CDR3 length is 14 residues. The chain's CDR3 is CASSGQGIGNEQFF. DNA of the CDR3: TGTGCCAGTAGTGGGCAGGGGATCGGCAATGAGCAGTTCTTC.

Details on this clone: One end of the junction fails to match germline, which may point to a read error. The genes are TRBV6-5 and TRBJ2-7; 7 bases are a match to TRBD2. Germline V lookup: CDR1 MNHEY, CDR2 SVGAGI. The CDR3 has 13 residues. Here the CDR3 DNA reads TGCGGGCATGGCGGGGGAAAGGCCGTGGAGCAGTACTTC. Translating gives CGHGGGKAVEQYF.

The chain is built from TRBV30 and TRBJ2-3; TRBD1 is a possible D gene (6 bases). V shed 0 bases and J shed 6 bases, with 16 bases lying between them. Germline values: CDR1 GTSNPN, CDR2 SVGIG (reference sequence). The CDR3 loop spans 15 amino acids. The DNA for the CDR3 is TGTGCCTGGAGTGTACGGGAAAGGGGGTTGGATACGCAGTATTTT. It is translated as CAWSVRERGLDTQYF.

The CDR3 region has the DNA TGCAGTGCTAGTGCTAGCGGGAGTGTGATGGAGACCCAGTACTTC. It yields the protein CSASASGSVMETQYF. V and J are TRBV20-1 and TRBJ2-5; 10 bases align to TRBD2. This CDR3 has 15 amino acids. Germline V CDR1 and CDR2: DFQATT, SNEGSKA (reference sequence). Losses at the gene ends were 3 bases for V and 5 bases for J; bases not matched to a gene: 9.

The chain is built from TRBV7-9 and TRBJ2-1; 7 bases map to TRBD1. The CDR3 is made up of 17 amino acids. V trimming: 0 bases; J trimming: 4 bases; junction bases outside the gene matches: 9. Germline assignment: CDR1 SEHNR and CDR2 FQNEAQ (reference sequence). The CDR3 sequence: CASSLALLGQSYNEQFF. The CDR3 DNA reads TGTGCCAGCAGCTTAGCGCTTTTGGGACAGTCGTACAATGAGCAGTTCTTC.

In its sample, this clone was seen a few times. CDR3 bases: TGTGCCTGGGGAACAACAGGTTTCAATGAGCAGTTCTTC. It is translated as CAWGTTGFNEQFF. The chain combines TRBV30 with TRBJ2-1; weak D call: TRBD1 (5 bases). Germline lookup yields CDR1 GTSNPN and CDR2 SVGIG (reference sequence). The CDR3 is 13 amino acids. Trimming took off 5 bases at V and 6 bases at J, with 14 bases between the two ends.

This chain links TRBV15 with TRBJ2-1, with a tentative D call TRBD2 (5 bases). Germline V gene lookup returns CDR1 LNHNV and CDR2 YYDKDF (reference sequence). This CDR3 is built from 13 residues. Trimming pared 0 bases from V and 15 bases from J, leaving 15 bases between. Written as DNA, the CDR3 is TGTGCCACCAGCAGAGATAGCCTAGCTACGCCGTTCTTC. This translates into CATSRDSLATPFF.

The chain links TRBV7-9 to TRBJ2-3; tentative D call: TRBD2 (6 bases). The CDR3 length is 15 residues. Germline V gene lookup returns CDR1 SEHNR and CDR2 FQNEAQ (reference sequence). V lost 3 bases and J 4 bases, leaving 14 bases between the germline ends. In nucleotides, the CDR3 is TGTGCCAGCAGCTTGAATCGGGAGTTCGCAGATACGCAGTATTTT. The encoded protein is CASSLNREFADTQYF.

V usage is TRBV27 and J usage is TRBJ2-3; possible D gene TRBD2, 6 bases. The CDR3 consists of 14 residues. CDR1 is MNHEY and CDR2 is SMNVEV in the germline V gene (reference sequence). V was shortened by 6 bases and J by 2 bases, with 12 bases between the two germline ends. The CDR3 loop is CASRNWGDTDTQYF. The CDR3 bases are TGTGCCAGCAGGAATTGGGGGGACACAGATACGCAGTATTTT.

The rearrangement links TRBV9 to TRBJ2-3; D is possibly TRBD1 (5 bases). The CDR3 contains 13 residues. V shed 4 bases and J shed 3 bases, with 9 bases lying between them. Germline CDR1 reads SGDLS; CDR2 reads YYNGEE. The DNA for the CDR3 is TGTGCCAGCAGCCTTCAGGGTACAGATACGCAGTATTTT. This sequence encodes CASSLQGTDTQYF.

The chain joins TRBV4-1 to TRBJ1-2; 7 bases fit TRBD1. The CDR3 length is 16 residues. The V segment lost 0 bases and the J segment 8 bases; nucleotides outside the gene matches: 12. Germline loops: CDR1 MGHRA, CDR2 YSYEKL. The CDR3 region is CASSQDTQGVVRGYTF. The DNA of the CDR3 is TGCGCCAGCAGCCAAGATACTCAGGGGGTTGTGCGAGGCTACACCTTC.

The genes are TRBV20-1 and TRBJ1-2; D may be TRBD1 (6 bases). Germline V gene data show CDR1 as DFQATT and CDR2 as SNEGSKA (reference sequence). The CDR3 is 11 residues long. Trimming took 7 bases from V and 6 from J, leaving 12 bases between them. The CDR3 bases are TGCAGTGGGGGTCAGGGGAATGGCTACACCTTC. The encoded protein is CSGGQGNGYTF.

The chain carries TRBV14 and TRBJ2-5; TRBD2 might be the D (5 bases). CDR1 is SGHDN, CDR2 FVKESK, per germline. CDR3 length: 14 amino acids. V gave up 4 bases and J gave up 1 base, with 10 bases separating them. In DNA form, the CDR3 reads TGTGCCAGCAGCCGGGAGTACAGCCAAGAGACCCAGTACTTC. As protein: CASSREYSQETQYF.

V usage is TRBV14 and J usage is TRBJ2-7; D unresolved. V was trimmed by 1 base and J by 1 base, leaving 14 bases between them. Germline V gene lookup returns CDR1 SGHDN and CDR2 FVKESK. There are 16 residues in the CDR3. CDR3 bases: TGTGCCAGCAGCCAAGCCCCCAGGATTGGATCCTACGAGCAGTACTTC. It translates to CASSQAPRIGSYEQYF. Looking up the rest from reference TRBV14 and TRBJ2-7 gives the full variable domain: EAGVTQFPSHSVIEKGQTVTLRCDPISGHDNLYWYRRVMGKEIKFLLHFVKESKQDESGMPNNRFLAERTGGTYSTLKVQPAELEDSGVYFCASSQAPRIGSYEQYFGPGTRLTVT.

The rearrangement uses TRBV5-1 and TRBJ2-1; TRBD2 matches at 11 bases. J gave up 4 bases and V 3 bases, and 3 bases lay outside the gene matches. CDR1 is SGHRS and CDR2 is YFSETQ in the germline V gene. The CDR3 runs to 15 residues. The DNA of the CDR3 is TGCGCCAGCAGCTCAAGACTAGCGGGGTACAATGAGCAGTTCTTC. Amino acids: CASSSRLAGYNEQFF.

This chain links TRBV7-8 with TRBJ2-3; TRBD2 aligns across 8 bases. V was pared by 3 bases and J by 5 bases, with 16 bases of the junction left unmatched. Looked up from germline, CDR1 is SGHVS and CDR2 is FQNEAQ. The CDR3 sequence is 18 residues long. The CDR3 sequence is CASSFDPVVGRAEDTQYF. The CDR3 DNA reads TGTGCCAGCAGCTTCGATCCCGTTGTCGGGAGGGCTGAAGATACGCAGTATTTT.

V usage is TRBV10-2 and J usage is TRBJ2-2; the match to TRBD2 covers 11 bases. Trimming cost V 3 bases and J 4 bases; bases outside gene matches: 4. Germline values: CDR1 WSHSY, CDR2 SAAADI. The CDR3 covers 16 residues. The CDR3 spells CASSELAGAGTGELFF. The CDR3 DNA reads TGCGCCAGCAGTGAACTAGCGGGAGCCGGCACCGGGGAGCTGTTTTTT.

This clone came up a few times. The chain employs TRBV7-9 and TRBJ1-6; D perhaps matches TRBD1 (6 bases). In germline, CDR1 is SEHNR, CDR2 FQNEAQ (reference sequence). Trimming pared 5 bases from V and 6 bases from J, leaving 14 bases between. This CDR3 is built from 15 residues. The CDR3 loop is CASSPGEQVNSPLHF. The CDR3 DNA reads as TGTGCCAGCAGCCCAGGGGAACAGGTTAATTCACCCCTCCACTTT.